Listed here are 3 T cell receptor beta chains from one sample, sequenced in a study of CD8 T cells in Susac syndrome. Reverse transcription used roughly 0.5 to 1 ug RNA and random hexamers. Each CDR3 protein is one row after TCRdb ran MiXCR on the immunoSEQ multiplex PCR reads. The table records 120,000 or so distinct CDR3 sequences, approximately 93% of them present only once. Sequencing was carried out using CD4+ T cells from PBMCs. These receptors were taken from a human donor with multiple sclerosis.

In DNA, the CDR3 is TGTGCCAGCAGCCAAGAGGAAGGATCACCCCTCCACTTT. Protein: CASSQEEGSPLHF. The chain combines TRBV3-1 with TRBJ1-6; D is undetermined. The V and J ends lost 0 bases and 10 bases respectively, with 7 bases between them. Looked up from germline, CDR1 is LGHDT and CDR2 is YNNKEL (reference sequence). CDR3 length: 13 residues.

The chain combines TRBV7-9 with TRBJ1-2, with 7 bases fitting TRBD1. Trimming cost V 5 bases and J 7 bases; bases outside gene matches: 13. Germline assignment: CDR1 SEHNR and CDR2 FQNEAQ (reference sequence). CDR3 length equals 15 residues. CDR3 protein: CASSPSITGVGGYTF. The CDR3 DNA reads as TGTGCCAGCAGCCCATCAATCACAGGGGTGGGTGGCTACACCTTC.

The rearrangement joins TRBV7-2 to TRBJ1-5; TRBD1 aligns across 7 bases. The CDR3 has 15 residues. V was clipped by 7 bases and J by 4 bases; unmatched bases: 10. Germline CDR1 SGHTA, CDR2 FQGNSA. DNA for the CDR3: TGTGCCAGCACCTCAGGGGGAAGGGGGAATCAGCCCCAGCATTTT. Residues: CASTSGGRGNQPQHF.